This is a list of T cell receptor beta chains from one sample in a study of cytomegalovirus exposure and HLA in healthy donors. The assay was immunoSEQ multiplex PCR, and TCRdb's table has in-frame clones only and misses some. Here the sample spans about 140,000 clones, 60% to 80% being singletons. Sequencing was performed on PBMCs. Receptor source: a woman aged 30 to 39 in good health and CMV-seronegative. Both conserved end residues are part of each CDR3. D genes are given only for firm matches. The size field is filled for only some rows; it gives once, few, many or a size class.

v_gene: TRBV6-1
abundance: -
d_gene: -
len: 13
j_gene: TRBJ1-1
CDR3aa: CASSPLGQNEAFF

v_gene: TRBV7-9
abundance: -
d_gene: -
len: 14
j_gene: TRBJ2-7
CDR3aa: CASSLALASGEQYF

v_gene: TRBV5-6
abundance: -
d_gene: TRBD1
len: 16
j_gene: TRBJ2-3
CDR3aa: CASSSTRDRGSDTQYF

v_gene: TRBV29-1
abundance: -
d_gene: TRBD1
len: 14
j_gene: TRBJ1-1
CDR3aa: CSVTQTGGHTEAFF

v_gene: TRBV6-1
abundance: -
d_gene: -
len: 13
j_gene: TRBJ1-1
CDR3aa: CASKLGGNTEAFF

v_gene: TRBV4-3
abundance: -
d_gene: -
len: 16
j_gene: TRBJ2-4
CDR3aa: CASSPSGGLAKNIQYF

v_gene: TRBV28
abundance: -
d_gene: TRBD1
len: 16
j_gene: TRBJ1-2
CDR3aa: CASSLMDRGLGYGYTF

v_gene: TRBV6-6
abundance: -
d_gene: -
len: 14
j_gene: TRBJ1-1
CDR3aa: CASSPRGKNTEAFF

v_gene: TRBV27
abundance: -
d_gene: TRBD1
len: 16
j_gene: TRBJ2-7
CDR3aa: CASSLSQGPLSYEQYF

v_gene: TRBV7-3
abundance: -
d_gene: -
len: 14
j_gene: TRBJ1-2
CDR3aa: CASSSAGGGGGYTF

v_gene: TRBV19
abundance: -
d_gene: -
len: 15
j_gene: TRBJ1-5
CDR3aa: CASSSRTVSNQPQHF

v_gene: TRBV11-2
abundance: -
d_gene: TRBD1
len: 15
j_gene: TRBJ1-5
CDR3aa: CASSSGTASNQPQHF

v_gene: TRBV15
abundance: -
d_gene: -
len: 15
j_gene: TRBJ1-4
CDR3aa: CATSRGGAGGEKLFF

v_gene: TRBV15
abundance: -
d_gene: TRBD2
len: 16
j_gene: TRBJ2-3
CDR3aa: CATSRETAGVFDTQYF

v_gene: TRBV9
abundance: -
d_gene: -
len: 15
j_gene: TRBJ1-4
CDR3aa: CASTQWGGTNEKLFF

v_gene: TRBV11-3
abundance: -
d_gene: -
len: 14
j_gene: TRBJ1-1
CDR3aa: CASSLGAMNTEAFF

v_gene: TRBV18
abundance: -
d_gene: -
len: 13
j_gene: TRBJ1-2
CDR3aa: CASSPRGGFGYTF

v_gene: TRBV19
abundance: -
d_gene: TRBD1
len: 17
j_gene: TRBJ2-7
CDR3aa: CASSPQLGQGGSYEQYF

v_gene: TRBV5-5
abundance: -
d_gene: -
len: 12
j_gene: TRBJ1-2
CDR3aa: CASSLEQDGYTF

v_gene: TRBV11-2
abundance: few
d_gene: TRBD1
len: 14
j_gene: TRBJ1-2
CDR3aa: CASSSTGGYGGYTF

v_gene: TRBV2
abundance: few
d_gene: TRBD1
len: 14
j_gene: TRBJ2-5
CDR3aa: CASSTGTGGFTQYF

v_gene: TRBV10-3
abundance: -
d_gene: TRBD1
len: 15
j_gene: TRBJ1-4
CDR3aa: CAISDPRTGGEKLFF

v_gene: TRBV30
abundance: -
d_gene: -
len: 15
j_gene: TRBJ1-1
CDR3aa: CAWSANRPMNTEAFF

v_gene: TRBV5-1
abundance: -
d_gene: -
len: 14
j_gene: TRBJ1-1
CDR3aa: CASSLQSGNTEAFF

v_gene: TRBV30
abundance: few
d_gene: -
len: 15
j_gene: TRBJ2-2
CDR3aa: CAWSVWGVNTGELFF

v_gene: TRBV5-4
abundance: -
d_gene: TRBD1
len: 14
j_gene: TRBJ1-1
CDR3aa: CASSLPGGNTEAFF

v_gene: TRBV2
abundance: -
d_gene: -
len: 13
j_gene: TRBJ1-4
CDR3aa: CASTPGPNEKLFF

v_gene: TRBV7-9
abundance: -
d_gene: TRBD1
len: 19
j_gene: TRBJ1-2
CDR3aa: CSSSLDGDRGRSGRYGYTF

v_gene: TRBV4-1
abundance: -
d_gene: -
len: 13
j_gene: TRBJ1-1
CDR3aa: CASSQGKQVEAFF

v_gene: TRBV27
abundance: -
d_gene: TRBD1
len: 16
j_gene: TRBJ2-7
CDR3aa: CASSLYMGQGVHEQYF

v_gene: TRBV5-8
abundance: -
d_gene: TRBD1
len: 15
j_gene: TRBJ2-2
CDR3aa: CASRLPQGAPWELFF

v_gene: TRBV7-9
abundance: -
d_gene: TRBD1
len: 15
j_gene: TRBJ2-1
CDR3aa: CASSARGQGHNEQFF

v_gene: TRBV2
abundance: -
d_gene: TRBD1
len: 14
j_gene: TRBJ1-2
CDR3aa: CASRTQGEYYGYTF

v_gene: TRBV9
abundance: -
d_gene: -
len: 16
j_gene: TRBJ1-2
CDR3aa: CASSVGAGNPNYGYTF

v_gene: TRBV6-5
abundance: many
d_gene: -
len: 14
j_gene: TRBJ2-3
CDR3aa: CASSSLASTDTQYF

v_gene: TRBV15
abundance: -
d_gene: TRBD1
len: 20
j_gene: TRBJ2-6
CDR3aa: CATSRGKGGTLISGANVLTF

v_gene: TRBV5-4
abundance: -
d_gene: -
len: 16
j_gene: TRBJ1-6
CDR3aa: CASSLKGGSDNSPLHF

v_gene: TRBV9
abundance: once
d_gene: TRBD2
len: 15
j_gene: TRBJ2-3
CDR3aa: CASSVRLAATDTQYF

v_gene: TRBV6-1
abundance: -
d_gene: TRBD1
len: 15
j_gene: TRBJ2-5
CDR3aa: CASSFGQGLKETQYF

v_gene: TRBV6-1
abundance: few
d_gene: -
len: 13
j_gene: TRBJ2-2
CDR3aa: CASTAAGPRELFF

v_gene: TRBV5-1
abundance: -
d_gene: -
len: 15
j_gene: TRBJ1-1
CDR3aa: CASSLGGGFGTEAFF

v_gene: TRBV6-1
abundance: -
d_gene: TRBD2
len: 17
j_gene: TRBJ2-2
CDR3aa: CASSALSGTSPTGELFF

v_gene: TRBV2
abundance: -
d_gene: -
len: 14
j_gene: TRBJ1-2
CDR3aa: CASSEIGADYGYTF

v_gene: TRBV5-6
abundance: -
d_gene: -
len: 14
j_gene: TRBJ2-7
CDR3aa: CASSPYSRPYEQYF

v_gene: TRBV18
abundance: -
d_gene: TRBD1
len: 14
j_gene: TRBJ1-1
CDR3aa: CASSPGTGRTEAFF

v_gene: TRBV5-1
abundance: -
d_gene: TRBD1
len: 16
j_gene: TRBJ2-7
CDR3aa: CASSLVRTGGRGEQYF

v_gene: TRBV9
abundance: -
d_gene: -
len: 13
j_gene: TRBJ1-1
CDR3aa: CASSEGGGTEAFF

v_gene: TRBV2
abundance: -
d_gene: -
len: 14
j_gene: TRBJ1-5
CDR3aa: CASRDDGGNQPQHF

v_gene: TRBV18
abundance: -
d_gene: TRBD1
len: 13
j_gene: TRBJ1-2
CDR3aa: CASSPQGAAGYTF

v_gene: TRBV27
abundance: -
d_gene: -
len: 16
j_gene: TRBJ2-3
CDR3aa: CASTPRWPGSTDTQYF

v_gene: TRBV25-1
abundance: -
d_gene: TRBD1
len: 15
j_gene: TRBJ2-5
CDR3aa: CASSDPTGVGETQYF

v_gene: TRBV7-6
abundance: -
d_gene: -
len: 12
j_gene: TRBJ1-2
CDR3aa: CASSFLADGYTF

v_gene: TRBV6-5
abundance: -
d_gene: TRBD2
len: 16
j_gene: TRBJ2-5
CDR3aa: CASSYLSGGNQETQYF

v_gene: TRBV9
abundance: -
d_gene: TRBD2
len: 18
j_gene: TRBJ2-2
CDR3aa: CASSVALAGGLSTGELFF

v_gene: TRBV5-6
abundance: -
d_gene: -
len: 15
j_gene: TRBJ1-1
CDR3aa: CASSSEGGFYTEAFF

v_gene: TRBV27
abundance: -
d_gene: -
len: 16
j_gene: TRBJ1-2
CDR3aa: CASSDERGDGNYGYTF

v_gene: TRBV5-6
abundance: -
d_gene: TRBD1
len: 17
j_gene: TRBJ2-4
CDR3aa: CASSFRVTGGYKNIQYF

v_gene: TRBV28
abundance: -
d_gene: -
len: 16
j_gene: TRBJ2-5
CDR3aa: CASTPRRAVIGETQYF

v_gene: TRBV7-3
abundance: once
d_gene: TRBD2
len: 16
j_gene: TRBJ2-3
CDR3aa: CASSPLAGGRGDTQYF

v_gene: TRBV6-6
abundance: -
d_gene: -
len: 14
j_gene: TRBJ1-1
CDR3aa: CASSGGRGVAEAFF